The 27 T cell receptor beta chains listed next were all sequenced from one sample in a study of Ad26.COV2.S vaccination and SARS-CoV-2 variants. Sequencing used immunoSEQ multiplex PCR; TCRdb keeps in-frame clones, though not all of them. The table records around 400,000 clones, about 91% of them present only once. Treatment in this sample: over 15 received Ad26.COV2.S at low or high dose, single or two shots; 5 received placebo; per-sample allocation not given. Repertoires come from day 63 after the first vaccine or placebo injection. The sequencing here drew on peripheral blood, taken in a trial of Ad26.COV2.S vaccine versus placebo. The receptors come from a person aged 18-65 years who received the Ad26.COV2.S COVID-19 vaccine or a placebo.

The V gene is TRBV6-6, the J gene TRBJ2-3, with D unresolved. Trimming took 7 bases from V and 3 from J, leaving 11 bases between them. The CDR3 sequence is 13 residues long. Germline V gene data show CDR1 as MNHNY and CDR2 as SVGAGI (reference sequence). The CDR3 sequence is CASTPIGTDTQYF. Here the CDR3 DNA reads TGTGCCAGCACCCCGATTGGGACAGATACGCAGTATTTT.

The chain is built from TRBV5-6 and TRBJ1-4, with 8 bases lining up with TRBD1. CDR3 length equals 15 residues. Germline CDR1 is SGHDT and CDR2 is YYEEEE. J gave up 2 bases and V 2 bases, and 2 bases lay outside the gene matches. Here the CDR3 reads CASSFWTGTNEKLFF. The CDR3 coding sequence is TGTGCCAGCAGCTTTTGGACAGGGACTAATGAAAAACTGTTTTTT. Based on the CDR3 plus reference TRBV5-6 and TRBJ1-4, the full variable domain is DAGVTQSPTHLIKTRGQQVTLRCSPKSGHDTVSWYQQALGQGPQFIFQYYEEEERQRGNFPDRFSGHQFPNYSSELNVNALLLGDSALYLCASSFWTGTNEKLFFGSGTQLSVL.

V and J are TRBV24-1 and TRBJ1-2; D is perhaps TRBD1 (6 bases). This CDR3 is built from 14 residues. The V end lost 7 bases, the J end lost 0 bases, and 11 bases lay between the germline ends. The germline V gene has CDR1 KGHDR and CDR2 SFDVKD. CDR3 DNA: TGTGCCACCAGCGAGACAGGCTCTAACTATGGCTACACCTTC. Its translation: CATSETGSNYGYTF.

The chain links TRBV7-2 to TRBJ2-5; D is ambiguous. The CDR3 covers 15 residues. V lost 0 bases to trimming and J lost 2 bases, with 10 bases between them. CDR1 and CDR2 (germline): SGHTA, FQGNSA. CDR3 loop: CASSLALTAQETQYF. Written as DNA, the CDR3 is TGTGCCAGCAGCTTAGCGCTCACGGCTCAAGAGACCCAGTACTTC. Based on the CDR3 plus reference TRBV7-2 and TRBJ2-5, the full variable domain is GAGVSQSPSNKVTEKGKDVELRCDPISGHTALYWYRQSLGQGLEFLIYFQGNSAPDKSGLPSDRFSAERTGGSVSTLTIQRTQQEDSAVYLCASSLALTAQETQYFGPGTRLLVL.

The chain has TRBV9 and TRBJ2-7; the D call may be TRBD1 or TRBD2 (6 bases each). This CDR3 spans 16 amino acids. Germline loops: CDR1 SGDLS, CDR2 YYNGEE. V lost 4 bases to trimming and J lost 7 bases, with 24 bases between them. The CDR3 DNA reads TGTGCCAGCAGCCCTACTCCGGGGGCGCGGGTGGAGGAGCAGTACTTC. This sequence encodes CASSPTPGARVEEQYF.

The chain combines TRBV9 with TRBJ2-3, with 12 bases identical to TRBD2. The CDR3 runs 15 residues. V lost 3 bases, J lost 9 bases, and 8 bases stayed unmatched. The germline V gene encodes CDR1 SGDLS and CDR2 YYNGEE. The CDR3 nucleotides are TGTGCCAGCAGCGCGAGACTAGCGGGAGAGGGCACGCAGTATTTT. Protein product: CASSARLAGEGTQYF.

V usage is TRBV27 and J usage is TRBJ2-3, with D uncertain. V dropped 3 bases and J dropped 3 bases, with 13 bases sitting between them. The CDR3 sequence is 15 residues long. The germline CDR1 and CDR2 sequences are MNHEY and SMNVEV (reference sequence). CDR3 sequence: CASSFDPRRTDTQYF. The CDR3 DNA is TGTGCCAGCAGTTTCGACCCCCGGAGAACAGATACGCAGTATTTT.

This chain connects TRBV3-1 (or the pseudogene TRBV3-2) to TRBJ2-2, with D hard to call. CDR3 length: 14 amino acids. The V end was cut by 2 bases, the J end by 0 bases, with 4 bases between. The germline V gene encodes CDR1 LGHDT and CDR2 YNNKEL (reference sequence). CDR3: CASSQRSNTGELFF. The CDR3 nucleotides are TGTGCCAGCAGCCAAAGGTCGAACACCGGGGAGCTGTTTTTT.

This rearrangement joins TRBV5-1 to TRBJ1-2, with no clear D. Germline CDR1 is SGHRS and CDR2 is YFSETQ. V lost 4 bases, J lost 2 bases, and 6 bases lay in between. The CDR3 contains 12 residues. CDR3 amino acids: CASSPGNYGYTF. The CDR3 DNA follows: TGCGCCAGCAGCCCCGGAAACTATGGCTACACCTTC.

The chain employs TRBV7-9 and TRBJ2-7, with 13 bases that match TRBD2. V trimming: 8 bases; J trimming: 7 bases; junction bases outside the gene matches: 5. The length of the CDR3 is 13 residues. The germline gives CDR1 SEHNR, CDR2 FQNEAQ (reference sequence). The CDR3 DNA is TGTGCCAGCGGGACTAGCGGGATAACAGAGCAGTACTTC. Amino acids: CASGTSGITEQYF.

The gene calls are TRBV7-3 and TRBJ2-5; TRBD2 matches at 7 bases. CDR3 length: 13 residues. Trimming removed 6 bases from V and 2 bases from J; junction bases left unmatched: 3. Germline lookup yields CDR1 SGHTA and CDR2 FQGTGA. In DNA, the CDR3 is TGTGCCAGCAGTCCGGGAGGACAAGAGACCCAGTACTTC. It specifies CASSPGGQETQYF. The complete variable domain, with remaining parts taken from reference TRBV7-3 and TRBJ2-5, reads GAGVSQTPSNKVTEKGKYVELRCDPISGHTALYWYRQSLGQGPEFLIYFQGTGAADDSGLPNDRFFAVRPEGSVSTLKIQRTERGDSAVYLCASSPGGQETQYFGPGTRLLVL.

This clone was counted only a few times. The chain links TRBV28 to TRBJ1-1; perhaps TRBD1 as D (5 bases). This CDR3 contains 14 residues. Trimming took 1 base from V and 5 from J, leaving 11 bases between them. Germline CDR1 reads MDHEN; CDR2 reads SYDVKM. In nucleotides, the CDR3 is TGTGCCAGCAGTTTATTGGGAGGGGTGACTGAAGCTTTCTTT. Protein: CASSLLGGVTEAFF.

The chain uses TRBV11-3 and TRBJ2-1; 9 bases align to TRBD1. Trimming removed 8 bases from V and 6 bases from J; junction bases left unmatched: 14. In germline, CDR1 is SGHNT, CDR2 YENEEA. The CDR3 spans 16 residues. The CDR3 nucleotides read TGTGCCAGCGGGATCTGGGGACAGGGATTTGGCAATGAGCAGTTCTTC. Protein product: CASGIWGQGFGNEQFF.

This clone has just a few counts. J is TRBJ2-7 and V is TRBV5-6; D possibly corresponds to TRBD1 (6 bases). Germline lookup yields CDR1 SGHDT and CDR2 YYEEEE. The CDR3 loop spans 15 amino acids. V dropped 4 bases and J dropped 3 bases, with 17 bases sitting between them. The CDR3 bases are TGTGCCAGCAGCCATGAAGGGACACTTAACTACGAGCAGTACTTC. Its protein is CASSHEGTLNYEQYF. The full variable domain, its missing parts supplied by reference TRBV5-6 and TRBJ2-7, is DAGVTQSPTHLIKTRGQQVTLRCSPKSGHDTVSWYQQALGQGPQFIFQYYEEEERQRGNFPDRFSGHQFPNYSSELNVNALLLGDSALYLCASSHEGTLNYEQYFGPGTRLTVT.

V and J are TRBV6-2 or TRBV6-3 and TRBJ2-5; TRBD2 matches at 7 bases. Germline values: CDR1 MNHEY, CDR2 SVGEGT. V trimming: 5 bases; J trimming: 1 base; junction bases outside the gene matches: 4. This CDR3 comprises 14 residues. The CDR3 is CASSRAGIQETQYF. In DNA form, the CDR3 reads TGTGCCAGCAGTAGAGCGGGAATCCAAGAGACCCAGTACTTC.

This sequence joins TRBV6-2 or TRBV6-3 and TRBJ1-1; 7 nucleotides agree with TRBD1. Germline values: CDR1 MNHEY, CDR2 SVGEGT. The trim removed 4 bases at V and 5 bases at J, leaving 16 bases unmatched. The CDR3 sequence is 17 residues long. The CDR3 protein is CASSSQSRGLSKTEAFF. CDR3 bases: TGTGCCAGCAGTTCTCAATCAAGGGGGCTTTCTAAAACTGAAGCTTTCTTT.

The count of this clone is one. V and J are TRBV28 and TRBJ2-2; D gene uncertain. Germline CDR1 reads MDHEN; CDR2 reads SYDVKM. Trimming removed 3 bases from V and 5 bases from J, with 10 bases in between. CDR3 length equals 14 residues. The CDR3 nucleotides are TGTGCCAGCAGTTTTTTTTCAGAAACCGGGGAGCTGTTTTTT. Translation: CASSFFSETGELFF.

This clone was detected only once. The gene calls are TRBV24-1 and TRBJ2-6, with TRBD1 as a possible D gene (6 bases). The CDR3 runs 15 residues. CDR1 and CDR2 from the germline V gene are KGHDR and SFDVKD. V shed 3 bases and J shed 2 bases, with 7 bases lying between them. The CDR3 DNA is TGTGCCACCAGTGATGCAGGGGCTGGGGCCAACGTCCTGACTTTC. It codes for CATSDAGAGANVLTF.

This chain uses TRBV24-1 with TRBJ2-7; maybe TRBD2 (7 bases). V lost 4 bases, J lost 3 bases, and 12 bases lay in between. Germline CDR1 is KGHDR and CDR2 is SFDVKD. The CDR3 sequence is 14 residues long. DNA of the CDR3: TGTGCCACCAGTGAGGGGGGGCCAGGCTACGAGCAGTACTTC. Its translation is CATSEGGPGYEQYF.

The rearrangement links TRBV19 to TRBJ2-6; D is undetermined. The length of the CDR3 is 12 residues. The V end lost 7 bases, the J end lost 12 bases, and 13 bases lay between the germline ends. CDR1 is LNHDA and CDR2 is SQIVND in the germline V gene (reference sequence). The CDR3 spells CASNDEGFVLTF. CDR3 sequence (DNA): TGTGCCAGTAATGATGAAGGCTTCGTCCTGACTTTC.

The CDR3 bases are TGTGCCAGCAGCTTAGAGAGCGCAGCCCGGGACACTGAAGCTTTCTTT. This encodes CASSLESAARDTEAFF. The rearrangement links TRBV11-3 to TRBJ1-1; D gene unclear. V lost 0 bases to trimming and J lost 3 bases, with 14 bases between them. Germline V gives CDR1 SGHNT, CDR2 YENEEA. There are 16 residues in the CDR3.

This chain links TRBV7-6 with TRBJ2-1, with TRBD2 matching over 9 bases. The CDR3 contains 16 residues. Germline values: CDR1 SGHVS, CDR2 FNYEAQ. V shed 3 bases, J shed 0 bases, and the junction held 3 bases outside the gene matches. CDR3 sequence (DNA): TGTGCCAGCAGCTTGGGTAGCGGGAGCTCCTACAATGAGCAGTTCTTC. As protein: CASSLGSGSSYNEQFF.

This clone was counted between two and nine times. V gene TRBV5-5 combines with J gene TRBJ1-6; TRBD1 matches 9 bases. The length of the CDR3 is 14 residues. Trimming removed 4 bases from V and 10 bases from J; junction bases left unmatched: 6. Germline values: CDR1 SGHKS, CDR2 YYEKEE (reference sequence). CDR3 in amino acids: CASSRTGAGSPLHF. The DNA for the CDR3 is TGTGCCAGCAGCCGGACAGGGGCGGGCTCACCCCTCCACTTT.

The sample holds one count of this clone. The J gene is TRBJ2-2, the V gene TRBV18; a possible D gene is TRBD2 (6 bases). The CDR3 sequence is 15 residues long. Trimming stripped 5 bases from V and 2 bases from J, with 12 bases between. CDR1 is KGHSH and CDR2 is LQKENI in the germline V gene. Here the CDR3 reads CASSTGTPNTGELFF. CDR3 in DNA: TGTGCCAGCTCAACCGGGACTCCTAACACCGGGGAGCTGTTTTTT.

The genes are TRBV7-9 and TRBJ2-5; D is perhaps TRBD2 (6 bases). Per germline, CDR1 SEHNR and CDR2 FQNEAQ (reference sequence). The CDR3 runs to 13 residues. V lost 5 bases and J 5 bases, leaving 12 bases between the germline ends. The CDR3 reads CASSHSGGETQYF. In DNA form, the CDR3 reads TGTGCCAGCAGCCACAGTGGGGGGGAGACCCAGTACTTC.

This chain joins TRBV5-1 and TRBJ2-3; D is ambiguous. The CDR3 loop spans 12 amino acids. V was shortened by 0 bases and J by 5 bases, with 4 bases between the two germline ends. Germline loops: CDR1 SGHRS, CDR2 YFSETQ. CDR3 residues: CASSLEKDTQYF. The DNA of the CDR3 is TGCGCCAGCAGCTTGGAGAAAGATACGCAGTATTTT.

CDR3 bases: TGTGCCATCAGTGGAGGGACTGGAAACACCATATATTTT. Translation gives CAISGGTGNTIYF. The rearrangement joins TRBV10-3 to TRBJ1-3, with unresolved D. Germline CDR1 ENHRY, CDR2 SYGVKD. The V and J ends lost 4 bases and 2 bases respectively, with 6 bases between them. This CDR3 has 13 amino acids.